This TCR beta chain was recovered during a study of blood T cell repertoires in COVID-19. Looking at the study overall: Specimens from acute and convalescent COVID-19 originated in the United States, Italy and Spain. PBMCs, B-cell-depleted T cells, or T cells provided the cDNA or gDNA that made up the material.

Methods used by the authors: Quantification of nucleated cells was approximated via reference gene primer amplification. The assay was immunoSEQ multiplex PCR, and TCRdb's table has in-frame clones only and misses some. That table supplies the V and J calls and clone size; D and trimming were determined from the DNA. The profile shows 110,000 to 150,000 clones, over 75% of them singletons. This CDR3 spans 13 amino acids. Trimming took 11 bases from V and 2 from J, leaving 15 bases between them. Germline V gives CDR1 ENHRY, CDR2 SYGVKD. The clonotype originates from a human donor in a cohort sampled during active COVID-19. This chain links TRBV10-3 with TRBJ2-5, with a weak D call TRBD1 (6 bases). Specimen: peripheral blood. The CDR3 DNA sequence: TGTGCCGCCTCGGGACACCTACAAGAGACCCAGTACTTC. Translated: CAASGHLQETQYF.